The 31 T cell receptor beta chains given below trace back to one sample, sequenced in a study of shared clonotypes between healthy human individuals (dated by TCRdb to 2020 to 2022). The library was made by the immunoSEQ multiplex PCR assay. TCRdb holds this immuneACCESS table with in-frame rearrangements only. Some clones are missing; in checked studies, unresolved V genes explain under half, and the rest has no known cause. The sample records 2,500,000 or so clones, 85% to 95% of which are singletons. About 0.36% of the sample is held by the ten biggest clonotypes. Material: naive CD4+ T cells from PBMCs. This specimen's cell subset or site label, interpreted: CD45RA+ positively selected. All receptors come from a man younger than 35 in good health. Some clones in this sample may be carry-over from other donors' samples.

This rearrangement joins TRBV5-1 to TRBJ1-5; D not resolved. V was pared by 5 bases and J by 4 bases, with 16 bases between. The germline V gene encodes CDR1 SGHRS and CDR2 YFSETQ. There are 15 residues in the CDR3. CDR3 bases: TGCGCCAGCAGAGAGGGATCGACACCTAATCAGCCCCAGCATTTT. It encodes CASREGSTPNQPQHF.

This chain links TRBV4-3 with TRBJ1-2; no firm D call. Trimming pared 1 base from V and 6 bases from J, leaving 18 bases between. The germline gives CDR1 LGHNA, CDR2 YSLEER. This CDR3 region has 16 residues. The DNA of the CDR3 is TGCGCCAGCAGCCAAGCAGCGATCCGACTCGCCCATGGCTACACCTTC. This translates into CASSQAAIRLAHGYTF.

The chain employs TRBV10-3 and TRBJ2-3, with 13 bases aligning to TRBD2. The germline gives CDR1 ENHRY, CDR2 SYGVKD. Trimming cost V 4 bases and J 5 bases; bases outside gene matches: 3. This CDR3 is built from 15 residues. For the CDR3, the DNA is TGTGCCATCAGTGGACTAGCGGGAGGAGTAGATACGCAGTATTTT. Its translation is CAISGLAGGVDTQYF.

For the CDR3, the DNA is TGTGCCAGCAGTTTATTACGAAGTTTTGGGGTTAGCACAGATACGCAGTATTTT. This codes for CASSLLRSFGVSTDTQYF. The rearrangement links TRBV28 to TRBJ2-3; D not resolved. Deletions cut 1 base from V and 0 bases from J, with 17 bases between. The CDR3 loop spans 18 amino acids. The germline gives CDR1 MDHEN, CDR2 SYDVKM.

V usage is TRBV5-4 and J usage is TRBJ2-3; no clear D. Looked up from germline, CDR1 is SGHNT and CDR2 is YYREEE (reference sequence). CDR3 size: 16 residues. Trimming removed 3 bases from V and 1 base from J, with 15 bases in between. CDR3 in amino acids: CASSSYKMGGTDTQYF. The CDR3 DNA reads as TGTGCCAGCAGCTCGTACAAAATGGGCGGCACAGATACGCAGTATTTT. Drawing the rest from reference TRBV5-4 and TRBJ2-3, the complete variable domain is ETGVTQSPTHLIKTRGQQVTLRCSSQSGHNTVSWYQQALGQGPQFIFQYYREEENGRGNFPPRFSGLQFPNYSSELNVNALELDDSALYLCASSSYKMGGTDTQYFGPGTRLTVL.

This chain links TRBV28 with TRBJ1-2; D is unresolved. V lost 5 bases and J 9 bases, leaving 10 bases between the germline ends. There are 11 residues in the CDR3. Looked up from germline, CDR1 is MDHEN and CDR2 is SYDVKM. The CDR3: CASSPPGRYTF. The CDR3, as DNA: TGTGCCAGCAGTCCCCCCGGCCGCTACACCTTC.

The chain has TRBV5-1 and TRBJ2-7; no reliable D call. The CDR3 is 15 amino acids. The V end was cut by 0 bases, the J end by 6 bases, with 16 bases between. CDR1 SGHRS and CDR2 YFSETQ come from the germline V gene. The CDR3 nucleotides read TGCGCCAGCAGCTTGGCGCCTGTCCCCCTAGGCGAGCAGTACTTC. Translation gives CASSLAPVPLGEQYF.

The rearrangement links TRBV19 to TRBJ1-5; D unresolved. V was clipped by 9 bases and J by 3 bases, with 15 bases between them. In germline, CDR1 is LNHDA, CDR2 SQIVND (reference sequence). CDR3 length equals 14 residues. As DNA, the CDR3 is TGTGCCAGCCCCGTGGATGGGAACAATCAGCCCCAGCATTTT. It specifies CASPVDGNNQPQHF.

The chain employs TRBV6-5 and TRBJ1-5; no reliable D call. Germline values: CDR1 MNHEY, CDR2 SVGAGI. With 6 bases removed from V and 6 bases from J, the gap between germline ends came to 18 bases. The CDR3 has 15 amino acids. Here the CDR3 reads CASSSGRRAGQPQHF. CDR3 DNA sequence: TGTGCCAGCAGCTCGGGCCGCCGGGCGGGTCAGCCCCAGCATTTT.

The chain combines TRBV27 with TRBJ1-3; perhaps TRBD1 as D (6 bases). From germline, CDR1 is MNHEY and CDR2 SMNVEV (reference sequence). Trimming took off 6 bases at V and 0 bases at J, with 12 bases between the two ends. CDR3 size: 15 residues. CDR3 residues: CASRQTGTSGNTIYF. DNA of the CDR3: TGTGCCAGCAGACAAACAGGGACCTCTGGAAACACCATATATTTT.

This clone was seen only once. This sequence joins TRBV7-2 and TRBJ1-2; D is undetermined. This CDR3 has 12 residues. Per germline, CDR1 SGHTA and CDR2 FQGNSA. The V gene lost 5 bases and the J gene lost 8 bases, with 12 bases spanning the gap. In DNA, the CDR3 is TGTGCCAGCAGCCCTGCCGAGGGCGGCTACACCTTC. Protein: CASSPAEGGYTF.

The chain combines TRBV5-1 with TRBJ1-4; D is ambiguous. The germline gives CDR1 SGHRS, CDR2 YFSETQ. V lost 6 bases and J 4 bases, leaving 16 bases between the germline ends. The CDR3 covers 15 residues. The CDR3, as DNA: TGCGCCAGCAACCCGGAAGGACTGAGTAATGAAAAACTGTTTTTT. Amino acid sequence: CASNPEGLSNEKLFF.

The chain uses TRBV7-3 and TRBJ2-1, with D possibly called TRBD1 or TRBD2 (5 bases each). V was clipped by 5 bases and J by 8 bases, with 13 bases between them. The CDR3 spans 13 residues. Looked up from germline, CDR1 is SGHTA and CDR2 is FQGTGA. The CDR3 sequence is CASSPPGSYEQFF. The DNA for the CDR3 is TGTGCCAGCAGCCCCCCAGGGAGCTATGAGCAGTTCTTC.

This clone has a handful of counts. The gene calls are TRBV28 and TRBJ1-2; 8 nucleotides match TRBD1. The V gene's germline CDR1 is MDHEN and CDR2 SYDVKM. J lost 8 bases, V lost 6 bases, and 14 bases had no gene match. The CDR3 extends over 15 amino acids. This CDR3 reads CASSPGTGNWWGYTF. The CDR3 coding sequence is TGTGCCAGCAGCCCCGGGACAGGCAACTGGTGGGGCTACACCTTC.

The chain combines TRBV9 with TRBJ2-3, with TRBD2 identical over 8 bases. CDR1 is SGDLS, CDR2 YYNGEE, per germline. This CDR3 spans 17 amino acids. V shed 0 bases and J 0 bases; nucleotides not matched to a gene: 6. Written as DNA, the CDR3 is TGTGCCAGCAGCGTAGGGGGTAGCGGGACTAGCACAGATACGCAGTATTTT. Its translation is CASSVGGSGTSTDTQYF.

Here the CDR3 reads CASSVMGPSSFSDTQYF. CDR3 sequence (DNA): TGCGCCAGCAGTGTAATGGGGCCTAGCAGTTTTAGTGATACGCAGTATTTT. The chain joins TRBV5-1 to TRBJ2-3; the D gene could be TRBD1 or TRBD2 (5 bases each). The germline V gene has CDR1 SGHRS and CDR2 YFSETQ. V was shortened by 5 bases and J by 6 bases, with 25 bases between the two germline ends. This CDR3 is 17 amino acids long.

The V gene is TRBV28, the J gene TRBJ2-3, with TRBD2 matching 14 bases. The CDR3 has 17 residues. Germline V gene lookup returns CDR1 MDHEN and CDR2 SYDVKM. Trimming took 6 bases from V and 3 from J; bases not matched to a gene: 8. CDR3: CASSQLGLAGVTDTQYF. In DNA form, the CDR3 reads TGTGCCAGCAGCCAATTGGGACTAGCGGGAGTGACAGATACGCAGTATTTT.

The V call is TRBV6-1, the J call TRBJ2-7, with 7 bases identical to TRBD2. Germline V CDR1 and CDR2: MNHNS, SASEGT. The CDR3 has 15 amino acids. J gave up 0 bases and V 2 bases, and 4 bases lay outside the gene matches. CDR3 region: CASSEFSGYSYEQYF. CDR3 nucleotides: TGTGCCAGCAGTGAATTTAGCGGGTACTCCTACGAGCAGTACTTC.

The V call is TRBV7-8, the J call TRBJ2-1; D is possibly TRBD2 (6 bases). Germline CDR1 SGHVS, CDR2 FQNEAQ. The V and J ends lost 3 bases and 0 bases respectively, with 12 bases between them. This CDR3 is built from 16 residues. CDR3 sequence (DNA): TGTGCCAGCAGCTTGGCTAGCGCGAGCTCCTACAATGAGCAGTTCTTC. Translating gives CASSLASASSYNEQFF.

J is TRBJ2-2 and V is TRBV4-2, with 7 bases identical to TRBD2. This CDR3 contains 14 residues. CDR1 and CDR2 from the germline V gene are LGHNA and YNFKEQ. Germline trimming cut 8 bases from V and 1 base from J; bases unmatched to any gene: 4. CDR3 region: CASGGLGNTGELFF. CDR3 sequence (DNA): TGTGCCAGCGGAGGACTAGGGAACACCGGGGAGCTGTTTTTT.

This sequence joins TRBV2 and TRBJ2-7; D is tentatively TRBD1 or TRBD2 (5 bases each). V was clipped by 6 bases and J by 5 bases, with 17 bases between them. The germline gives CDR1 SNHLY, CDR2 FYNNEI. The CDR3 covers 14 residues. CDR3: CASSTGTSGNEQYF. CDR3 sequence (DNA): TGTGCCAGCAGCACCGGGACGTCCGGCAACGAGCAGTACTTC.

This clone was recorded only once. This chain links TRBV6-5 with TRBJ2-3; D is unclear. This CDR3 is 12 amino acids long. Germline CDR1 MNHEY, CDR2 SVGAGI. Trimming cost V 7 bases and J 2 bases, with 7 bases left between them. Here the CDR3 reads CASTSNTDTQYF. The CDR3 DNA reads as TGTGCCAGCACCTCAAACACAGATACGCAGTATTTT.

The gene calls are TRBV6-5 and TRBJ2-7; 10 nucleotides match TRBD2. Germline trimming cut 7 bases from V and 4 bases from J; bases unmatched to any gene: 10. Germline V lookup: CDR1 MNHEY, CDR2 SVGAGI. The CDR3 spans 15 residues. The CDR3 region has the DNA TGTGCCAGCAATGAGGTAGCGGGAGGTCTTTACGAGCAGTACTTC. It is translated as CASNEVAGGLYEQYF.

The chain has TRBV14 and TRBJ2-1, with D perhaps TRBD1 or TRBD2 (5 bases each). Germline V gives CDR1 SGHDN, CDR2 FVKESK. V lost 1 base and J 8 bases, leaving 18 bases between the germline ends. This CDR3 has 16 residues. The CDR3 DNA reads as TGTGCCAGCAGCCAAGGGGACGGCTGGGGGTTAGATGAGCAGTTCTTC. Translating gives CASSQGDGWGLDEQFF.

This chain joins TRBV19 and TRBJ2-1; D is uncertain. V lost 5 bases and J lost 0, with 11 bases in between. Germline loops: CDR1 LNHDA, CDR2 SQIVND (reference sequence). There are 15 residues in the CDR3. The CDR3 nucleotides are TGTGCCAGTAGTCCCCGACGAAGCTCCTACAATGAGCAGTTCTTC. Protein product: CASSPRRSSYNEQFF.

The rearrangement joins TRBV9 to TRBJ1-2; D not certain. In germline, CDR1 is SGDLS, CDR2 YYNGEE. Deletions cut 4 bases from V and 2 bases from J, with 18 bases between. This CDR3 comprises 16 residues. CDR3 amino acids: CASSPRPTQWNYGYTF. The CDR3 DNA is TGTGCCAGCAGCCCGCGCCCAACTCAATGGAACTATGGCTACACCTTC. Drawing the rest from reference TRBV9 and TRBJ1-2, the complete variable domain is DSGVTQTPKHLITATGQRVTLRCSPRSGDLSVYWYQQSLDQGLQFLIQYYNGEERAKGNILERFSAQQFPDLHSELNLSSLELGDSALYFCASSPRPTQWNYGYTFGSGTRLTVV.

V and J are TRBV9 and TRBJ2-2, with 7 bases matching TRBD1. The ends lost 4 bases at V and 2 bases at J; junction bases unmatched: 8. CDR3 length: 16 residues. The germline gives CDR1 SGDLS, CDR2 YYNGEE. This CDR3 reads CASSPGRGTNTGELFF. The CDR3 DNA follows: TGTGCCAGCAGCCCGGGCAGGGGGACAAACACCGGGGAGCTGTTTTTT.

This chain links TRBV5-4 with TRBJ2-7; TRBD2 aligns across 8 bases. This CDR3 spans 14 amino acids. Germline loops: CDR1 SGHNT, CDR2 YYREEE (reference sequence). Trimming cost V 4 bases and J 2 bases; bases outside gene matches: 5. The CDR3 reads CASSTGTSTYEQYF. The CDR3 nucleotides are TGTGCCAGCAGCACCGGGACTAGTACCTACGAGCAGTACTTC.

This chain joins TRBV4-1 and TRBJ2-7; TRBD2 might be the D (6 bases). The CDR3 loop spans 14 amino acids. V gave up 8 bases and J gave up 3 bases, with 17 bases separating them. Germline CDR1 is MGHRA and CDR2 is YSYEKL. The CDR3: CASPRRGGYYEQYF. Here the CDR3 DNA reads TGCGCCAGCCCGAGGAGGGGTGGGTACTACGAGCAGTACTTC.

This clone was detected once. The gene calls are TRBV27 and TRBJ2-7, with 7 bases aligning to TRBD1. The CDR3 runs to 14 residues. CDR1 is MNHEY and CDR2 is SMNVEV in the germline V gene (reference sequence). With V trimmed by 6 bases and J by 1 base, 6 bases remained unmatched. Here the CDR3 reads CASSPGQRSYEQYF. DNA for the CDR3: TGTGCCAGCAGCCCGGGACAGCGATCCTACGAGCAGTACTTC.

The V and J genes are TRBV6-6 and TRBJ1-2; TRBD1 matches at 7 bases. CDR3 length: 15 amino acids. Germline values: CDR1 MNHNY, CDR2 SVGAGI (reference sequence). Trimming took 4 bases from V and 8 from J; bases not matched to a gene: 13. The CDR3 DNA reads TGTGCCAGCAGTTCAACAGGGGACCGAGGTTCAGGCTACACCTTC. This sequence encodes CASSSTGDRGSGYTF.